One and the same sample provided the 24 T cell receptor beta chains below, sequenced in a study of monozygotic twins with inflammatory bowel disease. For each CDR3 protein, TCRdb gives one entry from its re-call of the 5' RACE reads, without DNA. The sample table includes over 130,000 distinct CDR3 sequences. The sequencing input was blood. These receptors were obtained from a human donor with ulcerative colitis or Crohn's disease, or a healthy co-twin of an affected twin (not recorded which).

The V and J genes are TRBV7-2 and TRBJ2-3; the D call from TCRdb, TRBD2, cannot be confirmed without DNA. The CDR3 contains 16 residues. In germline, CDR1 is SGHTA, CDR2 FQGNSA. CDR3 in amino acids: CASSLRASGSIDTQYF.

The rearrangement uses TRBV5-1 and TRBJ1-1; the TRBD1 assignment by TCRdb is unverifiable without DNA. Germline V gene data show CDR1 as SGHRS and CDR2 as YFSETQ. There are 13 residues in the CDR3. The CDR3 here is CASRRQGITEAFF.

The chain combines TRBV7-2 with TRBJ2-4; TCRdb calls TRBD2, which cannot be checked without DNA. The CDR3 loop spans 14 amino acids. From germline, CDR1 is SGHTA and CDR2 FQGNSA. CDR3 amino acids: CASSPRMAGNIQYF.

The chain is built from TRBV5-1 and TRBJ1-5; the TCRdb call, TRBD1, lacks DNA for checking. The CDR3 has 14 amino acids. Looked up from germline, CDR1 is SGHRS and CDR2 is YFSETQ. This CDR3 reads CASSFTTGDQPQHF. The complete variable domain, with remaining parts taken from reference TRBV5-1 and TRBJ1-5, reads KAGVTQTPRYLIKTRGQQVTLSCSPISGHRSVSWYQQTPGQGLQFLFEYFSETQRNKGNFPGRFSGRQFSNSRSEMNVSTLELGDSALYLCASSFTTGDQPQHFGDGTRLSIL.

This sequence joins TRBV6-5 and TRBJ2-5; TCRdb calls TRBD1, which cannot be checked without DNA. This CDR3 spans 15 amino acids. Germline values: CDR1 MNHEY, CDR2 SVGAGI. CDR3 loop: CASSYPALGGETQYF.

V is TRBV7-3 and J is TRBJ2-2; without DNA, the TCRdb call of TRBD2 cannot be checked. The germline gives CDR1 SGHTA, CDR2 FQGTGA. This CDR3 is 16 amino acids long. CDR3 amino acids: CASSLSASKSTGELFF.

The chain uses TRBV20-1 and TRBJ2-1; the D call of TRBD1 rests on TCRdb alone, since no DNA is present to check it. Germline V gives CDR1 DFQATT, CDR2 SNEGSKA (reference sequence). The CDR3 covers 13 residues. The CDR3: CSARGGGYNEQFF.

The rearrangement uses TRBV7-2 and TRBJ1-1. The CDR3 sequence is 13 residues long. Germline loops: CDR1 SGHTA, CDR2 FQGNSA. This CDR3 is CASSLTSYTEAFF.

V gene TRBV4-1 combines with J gene TRBJ2-5. This CDR3 is built from 14 residues. Germline assignment: CDR1 MGHRA and CDR2 YSYEKL. This CDR3 is CASSQVGATETQYF.

CDR3 sequence: CASRIRGLAGELFF. The rearrangement uses TRBV6-1 and TRBJ2-2; TCRdb's D gene call, TRBD2, goes unchecked for lack of DNA. Germline V gene sequence: CDR1 MNHNS, CDR2 SASEGT. The CDR3 runs to 14 residues.

The V gene is TRBV7-2, the J gene TRBJ1-4; TCRdb's assignment of TRBD1 cannot be checked, as there is no DNA. From germline, CDR1 is SGHTA and CDR2 FQGNSA. This CDR3 is 14 amino acids long. The chain's CDR3 is CASSPGMVGIELFF.

This chain connects TRBV30 to TRBJ1-2. CDR3 length: 13 residues. Germline V CDR1 and CDR2: GTSNPN, SVGIG (reference sequence). This chain's CDR3 is CAWSTQLLYGYTF.

The J gene is TRBJ2-1, the V gene TRBV5-1. The CDR3 is 15 residues long. In germline, CDR1 is SGHRS, CDR2 YFSETQ. This chain's CDR3 is CASSLALGSYNEQFF. The entire variable domain, with the rest obtained from reference TRBV5-1 and TRBJ2-1, is as follows: KAGVTQTPRYLIKTRGQQVTLSCSPISGHRSVSWYQQTPGQGLQFLFEYFSETQRNKGNFPGRFSGRQFSNSRSEMNVSTLELGDSALYLCASSLALGSYNEQFFGPGTRLTVL.

The chain uses TRBV5-5 and TRBJ2-3. CDR1 and CDR2 from the germline V gene are SGHKS and YYEKEE (reference sequence). The CDR3 is 14 residues long. The CDR3 protein is CASSLKVYTDTQYF.

CDR3: CASSQGGAYEQYF. The genes are TRBV7-6 and TRBJ2-7; TCRdb gives TRBD2 as the D gene, but with no DNA this cannot be confirmed. The V gene's germline CDR1 is SGHVS and CDR2 FNYEAQ. The CDR3 length is 13 residues.

The rearrangement joins TRBV15 to TRBJ1-5; TCRdb selects TRBD1, and the lack of DNA leaves this call unchecked. The CDR3 extends over 16 amino acids. Germline-derived CDR1 and CDR2 are LNHNV and YYDKDF (reference sequence). CDR3: CATSRADKGGRQPQHF.

The chain combines TRBV27 with TRBJ2-7; TCRdb's D gene call, TRBD1, goes unchecked for lack of DNA. Germline lookup yields CDR1 MNHEY and CDR2 SMNVEV (reference sequence). The CDR3 length is 16 residues. CDR3 sequence: CATKPLLQGVTYEQYF.

The chain has TRBV7-6 and TRBJ1-6; the D call of TRBD1 rests on TCRdb alone, since no DNA is present to check it. The CDR3 runs to 15 residues. Germline CDR1 reads SGHVS; CDR2 reads FNYEAQ. CDR3 sequence reads: CASSTDRGSRSPLHF.

This chain connects TRBV6-5 to TRBJ1-4; TCRdb names TRBD1, which stays unverified in the absence of DNA. Germline values: CDR1 MNHEY, CDR2 SVGAGI. This CDR3 spans 18 amino acids. The CDR3 is CASRRTGGALSANEKLFF.

The V and J genes are TRBV19 and TRBJ2-2; without DNA, the TCRdb call of TRBD1 cannot be checked. Germline CDR1 LNHDA, CDR2 SQIVND (reference sequence). The CDR3 loop spans 18 amino acids. The CDR3 is CASMIKDRGGEETGELFF.

The chain uses TRBV7-2 and TRBJ2-5; there is no DNA to check the TCRdb D call of TRBD1. The CDR3 runs 14 residues. CDR1 is SGHTA, CDR2 FQGNSA, per germline. CDR3 loop: CAIADRGLQETQYF. Supplemented by reference TRBV7-2 and TRBJ2-5, the full variable domain reads GAGVSQSPSNKVTEKGKDVELRCDPISGHTALYWYRQSLGQGLEFLIYFQGNSAPDKSGLPSDRFSAERTGGSVSTLTIQRTQQEDSAVYLCAIADRGLQETQYFGPGTRLLVL.

The V and J genes are TRBV7-9 and TRBJ1-1; the TCRdb D gene call, TRBD1, has no DNA to confirm it. CDR1 SEHNR and CDR2 FQNEAQ come from the germline V gene (reference sequence). This CDR3 has 14 residues. The CDR3 reads CASSFGGMNTEAFF.

The V and J genes are TRBV20-1 and TRBJ2-2. This CDR3 has 12 amino acids. The germline gives CDR1 DFQATT, CDR2 SNEGSKA (reference sequence). The chain's CDR3 is CSARGTTGELFF.

The chain uses TRBV20-1 and TRBJ1-5. CDR1 is DFQATT and CDR2 is SNEGSKA in the germline V gene (reference sequence). The CDR3 is 15 amino acids. The CDR3 sequence: CSASYWVTYNQPQHF.